Presented here are 30 T cell receptor beta chains from one specimen sequenced in a study of cytomegalovirus exposure and HLA in healthy donors. Repertoires were generated with immunoSEQ multiplex PCR, while TCRdb's copy carries only in-frame clones and drops some. The data show roughly 120,000 clones, around 89% seen once. The sequencing input was PBMCs. These TCRs come from a man between 18 and 35 years old in good health and CMV-seronegative.

The V gene is TRBV4-3, the J gene TRBJ1-2; D gene unclear. Germline V gene sequence: CDR1 LGHNA, CDR2 YSLEER. Trimming took off 4 bases at V and 2 bases at J, with 5 bases between the two ends. The CDR3 is 12 amino acids. CDR3 region: CASSPGNYGYTF. Here the CDR3 DNA reads TGCGCCAGCAGCCCCGGGAACTATGGCTACACCTTC.

CDR3 region: CASSPLRVSLGNTIYF. Written as DNA, the CDR3 is TGTGCCAGCAGCCCACTTCGGGTCAGCCTGGGAAACACCATATATTTT. The rearrangement links TRBV11-3 to TRBJ1-3; D is uncertain. Trimming took 5 bases from V and 4 from J, leaving 18 bases between them. CDR1 is SGHNT, CDR2 YENEEA, per germline. This CDR3 is 16 amino acids long.

This sequence joins TRBV7-2 and TRBJ2-5; D gene ambiguous. The CDR3 spans 14 residues. V was clipped by 3 bases and J by 1 base, with 9 bases between them. Germline V CDR1 and CDR2: SGHTA, FQGNSA. CDR3 bases: TGTGCCAGCAGCTTTACCCATAGCCAAGAGACCCAGTACTTC. Residues: CASSFTHSQETQYF.

The rearrangement uses TRBV19 and TRBJ2-6, with D maybe TRBD2 (6 bases). The germline CDR1 and CDR2 sequences are LNHDA and SQIVND (reference sequence). Trimming took 8 bases from V and 2 from J, leaving 13 bases between them. CDR3 length: 15 residues. The CDR3 nucleotides read TGTGCCAGTGGGACTTGGCGTGCTGGGGCCAACGTCCTGACTTTC. Protein: CASGTWRAGANVLTF.

J is TRBJ2-1 and V is TRBV15, with 10 bases that match TRBD2. V shed 0 bases, J shed 15 bases, and the junction held 8 bases outside the gene matches. Germline assignment: CDR1 LNHNV and CDR2 YYDKDF (reference sequence). The CDR3 consists of 14 residues. The CDR3 loop reads CATSRDVAGGVPFF. CDR3 nucleotide sequence: TGTGCCACCAGCAGAGATGTAGCGGGAGGCGTACCGTTCTTC.

The chain links TRBV28 to TRBJ2-7; perhaps TRBD1 as D (6 bases). Germline values: CDR1 MDHEN, CDR2 SYDVKM. Trimming removed 3 bases at V and 6 bases at J, with 9 bases between. This CDR3 contains 12 residues. CDR3 nucleotides: TGTGCCAGCAGTTTGGGACAATCCGAGCAGTACTTC. Amino acid sequence: CASSLGQSEQYF.

The chain combines TRBV9 with TRBJ1-4; D may be TRBD1 (6 bases). The V gene's germline CDR1 is SGDLS and CDR2 YYNGEE. The CDR3 runs 15 residues. Trimming removed 5 bases from V and 0 bases from J, with 11 bases in between. This CDR3 is CASRAGDATNEKLFF. Written as DNA, the CDR3 is TGTGCCAGCAGAGCAGGGGATGCAACTAATGAAAAACTGTTTTTT.

V usage is TRBV7-9 and J usage is TRBJ1-1; D remains ambiguous. CDR3 length: 13 residues. The germline V and J ends were trimmed by 1 base and 1 base, with 4 bases remaining between them. The V gene's germline CDR1 is SEHNR and CDR2 FQNEAQ (reference sequence). The CDR3 reads CASSLGANTEAFF. CDR3 nucleotide sequence: TGTGCCAGCAGCTTAGGGGCGAACACTGAAGCTTTCTTT.

V and J are TRBV19 and TRBJ2-5; 7 nucleotides line up with TRBD1. The CDR3 is made up of 14 amino acids. CDR1 LNHDA and CDR2 SQIVND come from the germline V gene (reference sequence). The junction had 8 bases not matched to a gene; V was cut back by 3 bases and J by 7 bases. CDR3: CASSMAGQEWTQYF. Written as DNA, the CDR3 is TGTGCCAGTAGTATGGCCGGACAGGAGTGGACCCAGTACTTC.

The chain links TRBV18 to TRBJ2-6, with D unresolved. The CDR3 sequence is 17 residues long. Trimming shortened V by 3 bases and J by 0 bases, and 12 bases separated the two germline ends. Germline CDR1 and CDR2: KGHSH and LQKENI. The CDR3 here is CASSPSLGGSGANVLTF. CDR3 DNA sequence: TGTGCCAGCTCACCTTCCCTCGGCGGCTCTGGGGCCAACGTCCTGACTTTC.

The chain couples TRBV5-1 to TRBJ2-7; possibly TRBD1 for D (5 bases). The germline CDR1 and CDR2 sequences are SGHRS and YFSETQ. V lost 4 bases and J 5 bases, leaving 10 bases between the germline ends. The CDR3 is 12 residues long. For the CDR3, the DNA is TGCGCCAGCAGCCCCCAGGGTAACGAGCAGTACTTC. As protein: CASSPQGNEQYF.

The chain recombines TRBV29-1 with TRBJ1-1; D not resolved. The V gene lost 4 bases and the J gene lost 1 base, with 10 bases spanning the gap. This CDR3 spans 13 amino acids. Germline CDR1 is SQVTM and CDR2 is ANQGSEA. The CDR3 spells CSVVGSANTEAFF. The CDR3, as DNA: TGCAGCGTTGTCGGGTCAGCGAACACTGAAGCTTTCTTT.

This clone turned up a few times. The rearrangement links TRBV5-1 to TRBJ1-6, with D possibly matching TRBD1 (5 bases). The germline V and J ends were trimmed by 4 bases and 6 bases, with 11 bases remaining between them. CDR3 length: 14 residues. Germline values: CDR1 SGHRS, CDR2 YFSETQ. The CDR3, as DNA: TGCGCCAGCAGCCAGACAGACGTTAATTCACCCCTCCACTTT. Protein sequence: CASSQTDVNSPLHF.

The V call is TRBV6-1, the J call TRBJ1-5, with D maybe TRBD1 (6 bases). The germline V and J ends were trimmed by 9 bases and 5 bases, with 14 bases remaining between them. The CDR3 is made up of 13 amino acids. CDR1 and CDR2 from the germline V gene are MNHNS and SASEGT. The CDR3 is CASNGQKDQPQHF. The CDR3 bases are TGTGCCAGTAATGGACAGAAAGATCAGCCCCAGCATTTT.

The CDR3 loop is CASSKFRGEVFEQYF. The CDR3 DNA reads TGTGCCAGCAGTAAATTCAGGGGCGAGGTGTTCGAGCAGTACTTC. V gene TRBV28 combines with J gene TRBJ2-7, with TRBD1 as a possible D gene (6 bases). This CDR3 is built from 15 residues. Looked up from germline, CDR1 is MDHEN and CDR2 is SYDVKM. V lost 5 bases, J lost 6 bases, and 20 bases lay in between.

The chain links TRBV9 to TRBJ2-1, with D unclear. The length of the CDR3 is 17 residues. Germline assignment: CDR1 SGDLS and CDR2 YYNGEE. Trimming stripped 0 bases from V and 4 bases from J, with 17 bases between. CDR3 in amino acids: CASSVAGSISTYNEQFF. DNA of the CDR3: TGTGCCAGCAGCGTAGCTGGGTCCATATCGACATACAATGAGCAGTTCTTC.

This CDR3 reads CASSSGDIYEQYF. DNA of the CDR3: TGTGCCAGCAGTTCCGGGGACATCTACGAGCAGTACTTC. This chain joins TRBV6-5 and TRBJ2-7, with D tentatively TRBD1 (6 bases). Between the trimmed V and J ends, which lost 4 bases and 3 bases, there was a span of 10 bases. The CDR3 loop spans 13 amino acids. Germline V gene sequence: CDR1 MNHEY, CDR2 SVGAGI.

The chain carries TRBV6-5 and TRBJ2-1; weak D call: TRBD1 (6 bases). Trimming left V 6 bases short and J 3 bases short, with 12 bases between. The germline CDR1 and CDR2 sequences are MNHEY and SVGAGI. The CDR3 extends over 14 amino acids. CDR3 sequence reads: CASRSDRGYNEQFF. The CDR3, as DNA: TGTGCCAGCAGGTCGGACAGAGGCTACAATGAGCAGTTCTTC.

The CDR3 protein is CASPTGVLQETQYF. The CDR3 bases are TGTGCCAGCCCGACAGGGGTTCTCCAAGAGACCCAGTACTTC. This chain uses TRBV27 with TRBJ2-5; 8 bases agree with TRBD1. The CDR3 contains 14 residues. CDR1 and CDR2 (germline): MNHEY, SMNVEV (reference sequence). The J segment lost 1 base and the V segment lost 8 bases, leaving 6 bases of the junction unmatched.

V is TRBV10-1 and J is TRBJ2-2; D may be TRBD1 (5 bases). Germline-derived CDR1 and CDR2 are WNHNN and SYGVQD (reference sequence). V lost 3 bases to trimming and J lost 4 bases, with 6 bases between them. The CDR3 loop spans 13 amino acids. This CDR3 is CASSDRVTGELFF. The CDR3 region has the DNA TGCGCCAGCAGTGACAGGGTCACCGGGGAGCTGTTTTTT.

This sequence joins TRBV2 and TRBJ2-7; D may be TRBD1 (5 bases). The CDR3 covers 14 residues. With 4 bases removed from V and 6 bases from J, the gap between germline ends came to 16 bases. Germline V gene lookup returns CDR1 SNHLY and CDR2 FYNNEI. The CDR3 here is CASSGSGIRLEQYF. CDR3 in DNA: TGTGCCAGCAGTGGGTCAGGGATCCGCCTCGAGCAGTACTTC.

This chain connects TRBV11-3 to TRBJ2-2; the match to TRBD1 covers 7 bases. Germline-derived CDR1 and CDR2 are SGHNT and YENEEA. V was clipped by 8 bases and J by 6 bases; unmatched bases: 9. The CDR3 covers 14 residues. CDR3 sequence reads: CASANYRGPGELFF. The CDR3, as DNA: TGTGCCAGCGCCAATTACAGGGGTCCCGGGGAGCTGTTTTTT.

The chain employs TRBV7-9 and TRBJ1-1, with D possibly being TRBD1 (5 bases). The CDR3 is 13 amino acids. The V gene's germline CDR1 is SEHNR and CDR2 FQNEAQ (reference sequence). Trimming cost V 6 bases and J 6 bases, with 14 bases left between them. Here the CDR3 reads CASRKTQVAEAFF. The DNA for the CDR3 is TGTGCCAGCAGAAAAACACAGGTCGCTGAAGCTTTCTTT.

The CDR3 DNA reads TGTGCCATCAGTGGCCCCCTTTCCCCTAGCGGGAGAATCCACGAGCAGTACTTC. Amino acid sequence: CAISGPLSPSGRIHEQYF. The chain has TRBV10-3 and TRBJ2-7; TRBD2 matches at 10 bases. Looked up from germline, CDR1 is ENHRY and CDR2 is SYGVKD. The CDR3 loop spans 18 amino acids. V dropped 4 bases and J dropped 5; count of bases not matched to a gene: 17.

The CDR3 protein is CASSLWISSDTGELFF. In DNA, the CDR3 is TGTGCCAGCAGCTTGTGGATTAGCTCCGACACCGGGGAGCTGTTTTTT. The chain links TRBV5-4 to TRBJ2-2; the D is unclear. V lost 1 base and J 3 bases, leaving 13 bases between the germline ends. Germline V gene sequence: CDR1 SGHNT, CDR2 YYREEE (reference sequence). The length of the CDR3 is 16 residues.

The J gene is TRBJ2-7, the V gene TRBV5-8; weak D call: TRBD1 (6 bases). CDR3 size: 15 residues. Germline CDR1 reads SGHTS; CDR2 reads YDEGEE. Trimming removed 1 base from V and 4 bases from J, with 15 bases in between. The CDR3 sequence is CASSLSMGARYEQYF. DNA of the CDR3: TGTGCCAGCAGCTTGTCGATGGGGGCGCGATACGAGCAGTACTTC.

The J gene is TRBJ2-1, the V gene TRBV29-1, with 15 bases fitting TRBD2. With V trimmed by 6 bases and J by 8 bases, 14 bases remained unmatched. Germline V gene lookup returns CDR1 SQVTM and CDR2 ANQGSEA. The CDR3 is 17 residues long. CDR3 in DNA: TGCAGCGTGTGGACTAGCGGGAGGGCTCCGCAAGGGGATGAGCAGTTCTTC. Translated: CSVWTSGRAPQGDEQFF.

This rearrangement joins TRBV6-1 to TRBJ1-5, with a weak D call TRBD1 (5 bases). The V end was cut by 7 bases, the J end by 3 bases, with 10 bases between. Germline V gene lookup returns CDR1 MNHNS and CDR2 SASEGT. CDR3 length: 13 amino acids. The CDR3: CASNPDNNQPQHF. The CDR3 nucleotides are TGTGCCAGCAACCCGGACAACAATCAGCCCCAGCATTTT.

The rearrangement links TRBV29-1 to TRBJ2-1, with 15 bases that match TRBD2. The trim removed 5 bases at V and 7 bases at J, leaving 6 bases unmatched. Germline CDR1 SQVTM, CDR2 ANQGSEA. The CDR3 sequence is 15 residues long. Here the CDR3 reads CSVIPGTSGRNEQFF. CDR3 nucleotides: TGCAGCGTTATCCCCGGGACTAGCGGGAGGAATGAGCAGTTCTTC.

This clone was seen only a few times. The V call is TRBV2, the J call TRBJ2-2; 7 bases align to TRBD2. From germline, CDR1 is SNHLY and CDR2 FYNNEI. V was clipped by 7 bases and J by 2 bases; unmatched bases: 4. This CDR3 has 14 amino acids. DNA for the CDR3: TGTGCCAGCACCCGACTAGCCAACACCGGGGAGCTGTTTTTT. This encodes CASTRLANTGELFF.